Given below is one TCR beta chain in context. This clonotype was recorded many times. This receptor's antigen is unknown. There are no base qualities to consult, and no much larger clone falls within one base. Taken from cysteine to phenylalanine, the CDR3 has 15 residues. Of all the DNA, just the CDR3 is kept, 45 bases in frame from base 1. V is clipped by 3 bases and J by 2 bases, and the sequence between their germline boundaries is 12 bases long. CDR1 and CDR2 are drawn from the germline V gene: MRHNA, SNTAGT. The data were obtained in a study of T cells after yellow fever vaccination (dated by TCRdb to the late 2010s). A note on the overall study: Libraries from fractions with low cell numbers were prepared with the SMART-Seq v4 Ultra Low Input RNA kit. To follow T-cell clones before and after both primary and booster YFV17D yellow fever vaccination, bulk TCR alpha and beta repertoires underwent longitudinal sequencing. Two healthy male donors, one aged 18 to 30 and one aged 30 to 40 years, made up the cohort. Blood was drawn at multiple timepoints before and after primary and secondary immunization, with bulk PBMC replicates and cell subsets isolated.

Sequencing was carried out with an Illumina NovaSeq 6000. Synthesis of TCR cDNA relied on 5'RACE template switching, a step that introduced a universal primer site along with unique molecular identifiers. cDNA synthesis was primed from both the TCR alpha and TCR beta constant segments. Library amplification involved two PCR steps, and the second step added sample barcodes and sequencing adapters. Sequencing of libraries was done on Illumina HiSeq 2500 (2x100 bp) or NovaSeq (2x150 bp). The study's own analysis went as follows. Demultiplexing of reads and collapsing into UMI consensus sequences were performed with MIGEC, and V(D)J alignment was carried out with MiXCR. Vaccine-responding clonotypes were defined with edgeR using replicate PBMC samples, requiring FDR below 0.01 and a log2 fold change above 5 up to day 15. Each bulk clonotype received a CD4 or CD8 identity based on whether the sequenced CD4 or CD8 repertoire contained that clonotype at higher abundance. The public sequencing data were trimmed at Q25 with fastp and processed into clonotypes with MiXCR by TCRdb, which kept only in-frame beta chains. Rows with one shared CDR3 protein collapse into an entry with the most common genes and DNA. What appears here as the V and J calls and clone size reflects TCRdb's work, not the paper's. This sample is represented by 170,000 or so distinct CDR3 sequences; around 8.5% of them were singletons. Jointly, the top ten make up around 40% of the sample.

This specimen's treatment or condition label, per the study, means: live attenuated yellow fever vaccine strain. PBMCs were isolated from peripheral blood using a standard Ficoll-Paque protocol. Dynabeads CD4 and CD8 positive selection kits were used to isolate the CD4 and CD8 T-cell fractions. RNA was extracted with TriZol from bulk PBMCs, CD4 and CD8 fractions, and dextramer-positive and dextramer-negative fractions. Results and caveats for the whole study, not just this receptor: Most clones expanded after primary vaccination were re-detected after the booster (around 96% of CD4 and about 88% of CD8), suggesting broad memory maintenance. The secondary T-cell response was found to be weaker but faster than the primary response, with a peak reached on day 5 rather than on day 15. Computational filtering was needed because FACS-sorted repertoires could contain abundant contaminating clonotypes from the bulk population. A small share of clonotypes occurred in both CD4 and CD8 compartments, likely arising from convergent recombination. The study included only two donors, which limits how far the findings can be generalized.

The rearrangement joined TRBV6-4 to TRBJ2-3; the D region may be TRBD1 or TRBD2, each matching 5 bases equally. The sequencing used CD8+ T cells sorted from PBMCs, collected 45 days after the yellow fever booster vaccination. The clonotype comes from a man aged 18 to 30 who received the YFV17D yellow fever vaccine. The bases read TGTGCCAGCAGTGATACGGGGACGGCCACAGATACGCAGTATTTT. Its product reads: CASSDTGTATDTQYF.